Below, 22 T cell receptor beta chains from the same sample are listed, as sequenced in a study of cytomegalovirus exposure and HLA in healthy donors. PCR involved 60 Vbeta and 13 Jbeta primers. Method: immunoSEQ multiplex PCR; TCRdb's copy keeps in-frame clones and lacks some. The sample has 170,000 or so clones; more than 80% are singletons. Input material: PBMCs. The source of these receptors is a boy aged 5 to 17 in good health and CMV-seronegative.

The chain has TRBV5-1 and TRBJ2-7, with 8 bases identical to TRBD1. CDR1 is SGHRS, CDR2 YFSETQ, per germline. Trimming at V came to 4 bases and at J to 1 base, leaving 4 bases not matched to a gene. The CDR3 spans 14 residues. The CDR3, as DNA: TGCGCCAGCAGCACATGGGACAGGTCCTACGAGCAGTACTTC. Residues: CASSTWDRSYEQYF. The full variable domain, its missing parts supplied by reference TRBV5-1 and TRBJ2-7, is KAGVTQTPRYLIKTRGQQVTLSCSPISGHRSVSWYQQTPGQGLQFLFEYFSETQRNKGNFPGRFSGRQFSNSRSEMNVSTLELGDSALYLCASSTWDRSYEQYFGPGTRLTVT.

Notes on this clone: An end of the junction does not agree with germline; a read error may underlie this. The genes are TRBV7-9 and TRBJ1-2, with D possibly being TRBD1 (6 bases). Germline loops: CDR1 SEHNR, CDR2 FQNEAQ (reference sequence). CDR3 length equals 14 residues. CDR3 DNA sequence: TGTTCCAGCAGCTTAGGAGCAGGGGTGGGGGGCTACACCTTC. Residues: CSSSLGAGVGGYTF.

This clone was recorded once. The genes are TRBV4-3 and TRBJ1-1; a weak D match, TRBD1 (6 bases). This CDR3 is built from 14 residues. V was clipped by 4 bases and J by 2 bases, with 11 bases between them. Looked up from germline, CDR1 is LGHNA and CDR2 is YSLEER. The CDR3 region has the DNA TGCGCCAGCAGCCTATACAGGGATAACACTGAAGCTTTCTTT. Protein: CASSLYRDNTEAFF.

The chain combines TRBV5-4 with TRBJ2-5; TRBD2 is a possible D gene (6 bases). The CDR3 runs 17 residues. CDR1 is SGHNT, CDR2 YYREEE, per germline (reference sequence). V was clipped by 4 bases and J by 4 bases, with 23 bases between them. CDR3 protein: CASSRNGPGDYSETQYF. The CDR3 DNA is TGTGCCAGCAGCCGGAATGGACCGGGGGATTATTCAGAGACCCAGTACTTC.

This clone has only a few counts. V gene TRBV2 combines with J gene TRBJ2-2; 9 nucleotides agree with TRBD2. The CDR3 sequence is 16 residues long. CDR1 and CDR2 (germline): SNHLY, FYNNEI. Trimming cost V 8 bases and J 0 bases; bases outside gene matches: 7. DNA of the CDR3: TGTGCCAGCGATAGAGCGGGAGGCCCGAACACCGGGGAGCTGTTTTTT. This gives the protein CASDRAGGPNTGELFF.

The chain combines TRBV5-6 with TRBJ2-1; tentatively, D is TRBD2 (6 bases). Germline V gene data show CDR1 as SGHDT and CDR2 as YYEEEE. Trimming removed 8 bases from V and 7 bases from J, with 13 bases in between. The CDR3 sequence is 12 residues long. CDR3 coding DNA: TGTGCCAGTAGGGGACTCATGAATGAGCAGTTCTTC. It codes for CASRGLMNEQFF. Complete variable domain (other parts from reference TRBV5-6 and TRBJ2-1): DAGVTQSPTHLIKTRGQQVTLRCSPKSGHDTVSWYQQALGQGPQFIFQYYEEEERQRGNFPDRFSGHQFPNYSSELNVNALLLGDSALYLCASRGLMNEQFFGPGTRLTVL.

The chain has TRBV4-2 and TRBJ2-1; TRBD2 matches 7 bases. Germline lookup yields CDR1 LGHNA and CDR2 YNFKEQ. J gave up 7 bases and V 1 base, and 10 bases lay outside the gene matches. The CDR3 has 16 residues. For the CDR3, the DNA is TGTGCCAGCAGCCAAGTGGAAGCGGGGTTTTATAATGAGCAGTTCTTC. This gives the protein CASSQVEAGFYNEQFF.

V is TRBV28 and J is TRBJ2-7; 9 positions agree with TRBD1. After removal of 7 bases from V and 6 bases from J, the junction contained 4 bases not matched to a gene. Germline loops: CDR1 MDHEN, CDR2 SYDVKM. CDR3 size: 12 residues. The CDR3 region is CASTDRGTEQYF. The CDR3 coding sequence is TGTGCCAGCACGGACAGGGGAACCGAGCAGTACTTC.

The genes are TRBV4-2 and TRBJ2-1, with TRBD2 matching over 7 bases. This CDR3 contains 15 residues. Germline values: CDR1 LGHNA, CDR2 YNFKEQ. V shed 3 bases and J 6 bases; nucleotides not matched to a gene: 8. The DNA for the CDR3 is TGTGCCAGCAGCCAGGGAGCGGGGAACCTCAATGAGCAGTTCTTC. It codes for CASSQGAGNLNEQFF.

The chain uses TRBV11-2 and TRBJ2-1; possible D gene TRBD2, 5 bases. CDR3 size: 17 residues. Germline V gives CDR1 SGHAT, CDR2 FQNNGV. Trimming shortened V by 2 bases and J by 4 bases, and 18 bases separated the two germline ends. Here the CDR3 DNA reads TGTGCCAGCAGCTTACTGGCCCCGACACTAGGTTACAATGAGCAGTTCTTC. This encodes CASSLLAPTLGYNEQFF.

This clone occurred once. The rearrangement links TRBV7-9 to TRBJ1-2; 8 bases agree with TRBD1. This CDR3 spans 14 amino acids. J lost 4 bases, V lost 5 bases, and 6 bases had no gene match. Germline V lookup: CDR1 SEHNR, CDR2 FQNEAQ (reference sequence). CDR3 amino acids: CASSPDRGSYGYTF. CDR3 in DNA: TGTGCCAGCAGCCCAGACAGGGGTTCCTATGGCTACACCTTC.

V usage is TRBV6-1 and J usage is TRBJ1-2, with 8 nucleotides matching TRBD1. CDR1 and CDR2 from the germline V gene are MNHNS and SASEGT. V gave up 1 base and J gave up 8 bases; unmatched junction bases: 6. The CDR3 contains 14 residues. The CDR3 nucleotides read TGTGCCAGCAGTGAAGGACAGGGGCTAGGGGGCTACACCTTC. It yields the protein CASSEGQGLGGYTF.

The V gene is TRBV11-2, the J gene TRBJ2-3; tentative D call: TRBD2 (5 bases). The CDR3 covers 15 residues. Trimming pared 1 base from V and 0 bases from J, leaving 8 bases between. CDR1 is SGHAT and CDR2 is FQNNGV in the germline V gene. CDR3 bases: TGTGCCAGCAGCTTAGTGGCGGGTAGCACAGATACGCAGTATTTT. It encodes CASSLVAGSTDTQYF.

The chain employs TRBV29-1 and TRBJ1-3, with D possibly being TRBD1 (5 bases). The CDR3 is made up of 16 amino acids. Looked up from germline, CDR1 is SQVTM and CDR2 is ANQGSEA. V was cut by 0 bases and J by 2 bases, with 14 bases left in between. The DNA for the CDR3 is TGCAGCGTTGAAGAGCCCCCGGCGGGGGCTGGAAACACCATATATTTT. Amino acid sequence: CSVEEPPAGAGNTIYF.

The genes are TRBV5-6 and TRBJ2-7; 9 nucleotides agree with TRBD2. The V and J ends lost 9 bases and 3 bases, in that order; junction bases with no gene match: 10. The CDR3 length is 14 residues. Germline V gene lookup returns CDR1 SGHDT and CDR2 YYEEEE. The CDR3 DNA reads as TGTGCCACCTCGCTGAGACTAGCGGACTACGAGCAGTACTTC. Encoded protein: CATSLRLADYEQYF.

The chain joins TRBV5-4 to TRBJ2-5; a possible D gene is TRBD1 (5 bases). Germline V lookup: CDR1 SGHNT, CDR2 YYREEE (reference sequence). The CDR3 extends over 16 amino acids. Trimming removed 1 base at V and 9 bases at J, with 22 bases between. The CDR3 DNA reads as TGTGCCAGCAGCTTGAATACCAGGGCACTTCAATTCGCCCAGTACTTC. Encoded protein: CASSLNTRALQFAQYF.

This chain uses TRBV6-6 with TRBJ2-2, with 7 bases fitting TRBD2. V shed 3 bases and J 5 bases; nucleotides not matched to a gene: 3. The CDR3 contains 14 residues. CDR1 and CDR2 from the germline V gene are MNHNY and SVGAGI (reference sequence). This chain's CDR3 is CASSYGEGTGELFF. DNA for the CDR3: TGTGCCAGCAGTTATGGGGAGGGGACCGGGGAGCTGTTTTTT.

Worth noting for this clone: Other nucleotide sequences in the sample specify the same CDR3. V is TRBV11-2 and J is TRBJ1-1; perhaps TRBD1 as D (6 bases). CDR1 and CDR2 (germline): SGHAT, FQNNGV. V dropped 3 bases and J dropped 1 base, with 12 bases sitting between them. CDR3 length: 15 residues. The CDR3 DNA reads TGTGCCAGCAGCTTGTTGACAGGCTCGAACACTGAAGCTTTCTTT. This codes for CASSLLTGSNTEAFF.

The rearrangement joins TRBV5-1 to TRBJ1-2; TRBD1 matches 8 bases. The CDR3 extends over 14 amino acids. V lost 3 bases to trimming and J lost 4 bases; unmatched junction nucleotides: 5. In germline, CDR1 is SGHRS, CDR2 YFSETQ. The CDR3 nucleotides are TGCGCCAGCAGCTCCTCAGGGGGCACCTATGGCTACACCTTC. Protein product: CASSSSGGTYGYTF.

This chain connects TRBV30 to TRBJ2-2; weak D call: TRBD1 (5 bases). Between the trimmed V and J ends, which lost 0 bases and 9 bases, there was a span of 14 bases. The germline V gene has CDR1 GTSNPN and CDR2 SVGIG (reference sequence). This CDR3 comprises 14 residues. CDR3 in amino acids: CAWSVRRRARELFF. Written as DNA, the CDR3 is TGTGCCTGGAGTGTACGTCGCAGGGCCCGGGAGCTGTTTTTT.

The chain couples TRBV29-1 to TRBJ1-4, with TRBD1 matching 10 bases. The CDR3 length is 13 residues. Germline V gene sequence: CDR1 SQVTM, CDR2 ANQGSEA. V was pared by 6 bases and J by 7 bases, with 5 bases of the junction left unmatched. CDR3 nucleotides: TGCAGCGTAGTGACAGGGGGCACTGAAAAACTGTTTTTT. Translation: CSVVTGGTEKLFF.

The chain employs TRBV27 and TRBJ1-4; possibly TRBD1 for D (6 bases). This CDR3 contains 14 residues. The germline V gene encodes CDR1 MNHEY and CDR2 SMNVEV (reference sequence). With 6 bases removed from V and 7 bases from J, the gap between germline ends came to 15 bases. This CDR3 reads CASRNREAGEKLFF. The DNA for the CDR3 is TGTGCCAGCAGGAACAGGGAAGCCGGTGAAAAACTGTTTTTT.